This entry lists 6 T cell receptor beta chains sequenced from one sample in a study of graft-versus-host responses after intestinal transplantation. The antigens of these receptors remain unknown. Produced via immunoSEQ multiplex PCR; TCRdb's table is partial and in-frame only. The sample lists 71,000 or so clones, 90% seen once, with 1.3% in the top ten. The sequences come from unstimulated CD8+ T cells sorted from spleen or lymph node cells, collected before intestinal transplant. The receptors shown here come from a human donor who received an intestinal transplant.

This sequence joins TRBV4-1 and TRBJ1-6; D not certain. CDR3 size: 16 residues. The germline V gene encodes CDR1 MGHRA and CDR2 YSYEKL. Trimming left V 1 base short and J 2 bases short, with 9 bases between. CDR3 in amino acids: CASSQVAGTYNSPLHF. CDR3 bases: TGCGCCAGCAGCCAAGTCGCGGGGACCTATAATTCACCCCTCCACTTT.

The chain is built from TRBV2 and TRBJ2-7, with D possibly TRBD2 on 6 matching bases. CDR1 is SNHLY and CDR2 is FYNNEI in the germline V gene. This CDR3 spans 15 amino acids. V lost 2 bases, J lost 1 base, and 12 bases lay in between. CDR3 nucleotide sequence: TGTGCCAGCAGTGAACAGGCGGGGATTTCCTACGAGCAGTACTTC. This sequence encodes CASSEQAGISYEQYF.

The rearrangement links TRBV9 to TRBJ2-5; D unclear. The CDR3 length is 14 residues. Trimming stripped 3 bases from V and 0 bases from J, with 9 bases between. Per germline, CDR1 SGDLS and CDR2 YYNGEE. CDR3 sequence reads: CASSGREDQETQYF. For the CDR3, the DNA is TGTGCCAGCAGCGGGAGAGAGGACCAAGAGACCCAGTACTTC.

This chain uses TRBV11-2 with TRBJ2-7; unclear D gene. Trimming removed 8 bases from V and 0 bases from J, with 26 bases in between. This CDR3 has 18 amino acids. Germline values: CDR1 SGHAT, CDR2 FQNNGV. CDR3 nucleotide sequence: TGTGCCAGCTTCGGCCGACCTACTAATCCCATCTCCTCCTACGAGCAGTACTTC. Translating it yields CASFGRPTNPISSYEQYF.

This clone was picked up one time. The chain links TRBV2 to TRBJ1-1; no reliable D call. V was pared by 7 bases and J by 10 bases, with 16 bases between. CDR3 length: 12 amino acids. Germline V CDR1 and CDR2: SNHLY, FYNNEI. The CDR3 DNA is TGTGCCAGCACGGGTGGAGTGCGGAGAGCTTTCTTT. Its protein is CASTGGVRRAFF.

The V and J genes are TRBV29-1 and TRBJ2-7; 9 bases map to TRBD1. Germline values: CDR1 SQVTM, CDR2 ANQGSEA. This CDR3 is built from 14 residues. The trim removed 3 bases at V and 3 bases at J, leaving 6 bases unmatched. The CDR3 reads CSVEVWTGDYEQYF. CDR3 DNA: TGCAGCGTTGAGGTTTGGACAGGGGACTACGAGCAGTACTTC.